Listed below are T cell receptor beta chains from one sample, sequenced in a study of T cell changes during pregnancy in multiple sclerosis. Libraries were prepared by immunoSEQ multiplex PCR; TCRdb keeps only in-frame clonotypes and omits some of them. The sample records about 77,000 clones, 75% to 90% being singletons. The sample consisted of peripheral blood, taken before pregnancy. These receptor sequences come from a female donor with multiple sclerosis, enrolled in a pregnancy study. CDR3s include the opening cysteine and the closing phenylalanine or tryptophan. The D gene is left open where the match is weak. Clone size, where shown, is once, few, many, or a class for clones that have expanded.

V	J	size	D	CDR3	DNA
TRBV11-2	TRBJ2-5	.	.	CASSSLSRATQYF	TGTGCCAGCAGCTCCCTGTCGAGGGCGACCCAGTACTTC
TRBV4-1	TRBJ1-1	once	.	CASSPIVGGMNTEAFF	TGCGCCAGCAGTCCCATTGTGGGGGGAATGAACACTGAAGCTTTCTTT
TRBV18	TRBJ2-7	.	TRBD1	CASSPGQGVYEQYF	TGTGCCAGCTCACCGGGACAGGGAGTGTACGAGCAGTACTTC
TRBV30	TRBJ2-3	.	.	CAWQRRGVSTDTQYF	TGTGCCTGGCAACGCAGGGGAGTGAGCACAGATACGCAGTATTTT
TRBV4-1	TRBJ2-1	once	.	CASSQSRVGGGPLQFF	TGCGCCAGCAGCCAATCGAGGGTAGGCGGGGGCCCGTTGCAGTTCTTC
TRBV18	TRBJ1-3	.	.	CASSLQGGAKGNTIYF	TGTGCCAGCTCACTCCAAGGGGGGGCTAAGGGAAACACCATATATTTT
TRBV7-3	TRBJ2-1	.	TRBD2	CASSLKPLASGGVMNEQFF	TGTGCCAGCAGCTTAAAACCTCTGGCTAGCGGGGGGGTGATGAATGAGCAGTTCTTC
TRBV11-2	TRBJ2-7	once	.	CASGGDNSYEQYF	TGTGCCAGTGGGGGGGACAACTCCTACGAGCAGTACTTC
TRBV18	TRBJ2-5	.	TRBD1	CASSPTADRGSTQYF	TGTGCCAGCTCACCAACAGCCGACAGGGGATCGACCCAGTACTTC
TRBV7-8	TRBJ1-1	.	.	CASSSQGYTEAFF	TGTGCCAGCAGCTCCCAGGGCTACACTGAAGCTTTCTTT
TRBV5-6	TRBJ2-5	.	.	CASSSLGGGLETQYF	TGTGCCAGCAGCTCTCTGGGTGGAGGCTTAGAGACCCAGTACTTC
TRBV5-6	TRBJ1-1	.	.	CASSANRDTEAFF	TGTGCCAGCAGCGCTAACAGGGACACTGAAGCTTTCTTT
TRBV2	TRBJ2-1	.	TRBD2	CASSEGEGRNSLGYNEQFF	TGTGCCAGCAGTGAGGGGGAGGGCCGCAACTCTCTCGGGTACAATGAGCAGTTCTTC
TRBV25-1	TRBJ2-1	.	.	CASSEFGGQFF	TGTGCCAGCAGTGAATTTGGCGGTCAGTTCTTC
TRBV2	TRBJ1-1	few	.	CASSAQVNTEAFF	TGTGCCAGCAGCGCCCAGGTGAACACTGAAGCTTTCTTT
TRBV7-2	TRBJ2-3	.	.	CASSGGLTDTQYF	TGTGCCAGCTCCGGGGGACTCACAGATACGCAGTATTTT
TRBV30	TRBJ1-2	.	TRBD1	CAWSVMDRVDGYTF	TGTGCCTGGAGTGTAATGGACAGGGTCGATGGCTACACCTTC
TRBV19	TRBJ2-2	.	.	CASSHRPTIPGGPFANTGELFF	TGTGCCAGTAGCCACCGACCGACAATTCCCGGGGGTCCCTTCGCGAACACCGGGGAGCTGTTTTTT
TRBV5-6	TRBJ1-4	.	.	CASSLDRWNEKLFF	TGTGCCAGCAGCTTGGACAGGTGGAACGAAAAACTGTTTTTT
TRBV2	TRBJ2-5	.	.	CASSLDRQETQYF	TGTGCCAGCAGTTTGGACAGACAAGAGACCCAGTACTTC
TRBV5-1	TRBJ2-1	.	.	CASSLRDLARINEQFF	TGCGCCAGCAGCTTGCGGGACTTAGCGCGGATCAATGAGCAGTTCTTC
TRBV5-1	TRBJ1-4	.	.	CASSLSIPQSGTSQGKLFF	TGCGCCAGCAGCTTGAGTATACCACAATCCGGGACATCCCAAGGGAAACTGTTTTTT
TRBV5-1	TRBJ2-7	once	TRBD1	CASSLRGQGSYEQYF	TGCGCCAGCAGCTTGAGGGGACAGGGTTCCTACGAGCAGTACTTC
TRBV4-2	TRBJ2-7	.	TRBD1	CASSHNRGSSYEQYF	TGTGCCAGCAGCCACAACAGGGGGAGCTCCTACGAGCAGTACTTC
TRBV11-3	TRBJ1-6	.	.	CASSSQGYNSPLHF	TGTGCCAGCAGCTCTCAGGGGTATAATTCACCCCTCCACTTT
TRBV5-1	TRBJ2-7	.	TRBD1	CASSPRQGAVYEQYF	TGCGCCAGCAGCCCTCGACAGGGGGCCGTCTACGAGCAGTACTTC
TRBV5-6	TRBJ2-2	.	TRBD1	CASSSWTGIYSGELFF	TGTGCCAGCAGCTCATGGACAGGGATATACAGCGGGGAGCTGTTTTTT
TRBV7-3	TRBJ2-7	.	TRBD2	CASSLIAGAYEQYF	TGTGCCAGCAGCTTAATTGCGGGAGCTTACGAGCAGTACTTC
TRBV5-4	TRBJ2-7	.	.	CASSLVGASGEQYF	TGTGCCAGCAGCTTGGTGGGGGCTAGCGGTGAGCAGTACTTC
TRBV29-1	TRBJ2-1	.	.	CSVGGGFSYNEQFF	TGCAGCGTTGGTGGAGGCTTCTCCTACAATGAGCAGTTCTTC
TRBV15	TRBJ1-3	few	TRBD1	CATSRDRTQGAPGNTIYF	TGTGCCACCAGCAGAGATAGGACCCAGGGGGCGCCGGGAAACACCATATATTTT
TRBV6-6	TRBJ2-7	.	.	CASSLGQFDPPYEQYF	TGTGCCAGCAGTTTAGGACAATTCGATCCCCCCTACGAGCAGTACTTC
TRBV6-5	TRBJ2-7	.	.	CASKFREGQNEQYF	TGTGCCAGCAAGTTCAGGGAGGGACAAAACGAGCAGTACTTC
TRBV18	TRBJ1-4	.	.	CASSPLTGLNEKLFF	TGTGCCAGCTCACCTTTAACAGGATTAAATGAAAAACTGTTTTTT
TRBV9	TRBJ1-2	.	TRBD1	CASSARGRANYGYTF	TGTGCCAGCAGCGCCAGGGGGCGAGCTAACTATGGCTACACCTTC
TRBV15	TRBJ1-6	.	.	CATSRDDLRYNSPLHF	TGTGCCACCAGCAGAGATGACTTGAGGTATAATTCACCCCTTCACTTT
TRBV4-3	TRBJ1-1	once	TRBD1	CASSFGTGEAATISGF	TGCGCCAGCAGCTTCGGGACAGGGGAGGCCGCGACTATTTCAGGTTTT
TRBV18	TRBJ2-7	.	.	CASSATGFYEQYF	TGTGCCAGCTCGGCTACAGGGTTCTACGAGCAGTACTTC
TRBV19	TRBJ2-3	.	.	CASSPRTVPSFTDTQYF	TGTGCCAGTAGTCCTCGGACAGTTCCCTCCTTCACAGATACGCAGTATTTT
TRBV10-3	TRBJ2-3	.	TRBD1	CAISEGTGGKTDTQYF	TGTGCCATCAGTGAGGGAACAGGGGGCAAGACAGATACGCAGTATTTT
TRBV5-1	TRBJ1-2	once	TRBD1	CASSLTGQGWYGYTF	TGCGCCAGCAGCTTAACCGGACAGGGGTGGTATGGCTACACCTTC
TRBV5-6	TRBJ1-5	.	.	CASSLNRYSNQPQHF	TGTGCCAGCAGCTTGAACAGATATAGCAATCAGCCCCAGCATTTT
TRBV11-2	TRBJ1-6	once	.	CASSLEQGTPLHF	TGTGCCAGCAGCCTAGAGCAGGGTACACCCCTCCACTTT
TRBV27	TRBJ2-2	.	TRBD2	CASSLSGRLAGPTGELFF	TGTGCCAGCAGTTTATCGGGCAGACTAGCGGGGCCGACCGGGGAGCTGTTTTTT
TRBV6-5	TRBJ2-1	.	.	CASSYEQGFYNEQFF	TGTGCCAGCAGTTACGAACAGGGTTTTTACAATGAGCAGTTCTTC
TRBV5-1	TRBJ1-2	.	TRBD1	CASSMGQGGDGYTF	TGCGCCAGCAGCATGGGCCAGGGGGGCGACGGCTACACCTTC
TRBV7-9	TRBJ2-5	.	TRBD1	CASSLRTGGGKETQYF	TGTGCCAGCAGCTTGAGGACAGGGGGCGGGAAGGAGACCCAGTACTTC
TRBV30	TRBJ2-7	.	.	CAWSVGGGTKYF	.
TRBV11-2	TRBJ1-2	.	.	CASSSLTSSLSYGYTF	TGTGCCAGCAGCTCCTTAACCTCCTCACTTTCTTATGGCTACACCTTC
TRBV5-6	TRBJ2-7	.	.	CASSPGYGTQSYEQYF	TGTGCCAGCAGCCCGGGATACGGGACACAGTCCTACGAGCAGTACTTC
TRBV10-2	TRBJ1-5	.	.	CASREDSFSNQPQHF	TGCGCCAGCAGGGAGGACAGTTTTAGCAATCAGCCCCAGCATTTT
TRBV15	TRBJ2-3	.	.	CATSARSLSGDTQYF	TGTGCCACCAGCGCCCGTTCTCTCAGCGGGGATACGCAGTATTTT
TRBV6-4	TRBJ2-1	.	.	CASSDSSGSHNEQFF	TGTGCCAGCAGTGACTCGAGCGGCAGCCACAATGAGCAGTTCTTC